This TCR beta chain was obtained from a study of response to subunit inactivated influenza vaccine. Each CDR3 protein gets one entry after TCRdb re-called the RT-PCR reads with MiXCR. The table records some 550,000 distinct CDR3 sequences, around a quarter of them present only once. This clonotype was recorded a few times. Trimming stripped 5 bases from V and 3 bases from J, with 11 bases between. From germline, CDR1 is SQVTM and CDR2 ANQGSEA. This CDR3 contains 13 residues. A further study also used this sample, focusing on T cells expressing NK-cell markers. In that study: cDNA encoding TCR beta was synthesized via 5'RACE template switching incorporating UMIs. The TCR beta repertoires originated in sorted CD3+CD56+NKG2C+, CD3+CD56+NKG2C- and CD3+CD56-NKG2C+ T cells.

This sequence originates from a man aged 45-65 years who received an inactivated influenza vaccine. The chain employs TRBV29-1 and TRBJ2-1, with a possible D match to TRBD2 (5 bases). Sequenced here: CD4+ T cells sorted from PBMCs, sampled 11 to 12 days after vaccination. The CDR3 spells CSVLPSLYNEQFF. In DNA, the CDR3 is TGCAGCGTTCTCCCTAGCCTCTACAATGAGCAGTTCTTC.